The 24 T cell receptor beta chains below come from one sample, sequenced in a study of T cells after yellow fever vaccination. TCRdb ran MiXCR on the 5' RACE reads and lists one entry per CDR3 protein. The table lists 150,000 to 200,000 distinct CDR3 sequences, about 7% of them singletons. This sample comprised CD4+ T cells sorted from PBMCs, obtained about 5 days after the first yellow fever vaccination. Every receptor here comes from a man aged 18-30 years who received the YFV17D yellow fever vaccine.

The sample holds many counts of this clonotype. The chain uses TRBV7-3 and TRBJ2-5; TRBD2 aligns across 12 bases. With V trimmed by 5 bases and J by 5 bases, 3 bases remained unmatched. CDR3 length: 14 amino acids. Germline lookup yields CDR1 SGHTA and CDR2 FQGTGA. CDR3 DNA: TGTGCCAGCAGCAGACTAGCGGGGGTTGAGACCCAGTACTTC. Translating it yields CASSRLAGVETQYF.

This clonotype was detected ten times or more. The V gene is TRBV6-1, the J gene TRBJ2-7; 10 bases line up with TRBD1. The junction had 13 bases not matched to a gene; V was cut back by 7 bases and J by 7 bases. CDR1 and CDR2 (germline): MNHNS, SASEGT. There are 15 residues in the CDR3. The CDR3 sequence is CASTERDRGFMEQYF. DNA for the CDR3: TGTGCCAGCACCGAAAGGGACAGGGGTTTTATGGAGCAGTACTTC.

This clonotype was seen ten or more times. The chain recombines TRBV6-1 with TRBJ1-3; D unresolved. The CDR3 runs 16 residues. Germline CDR1 and CDR2: MNHNS and SASEGT. V gave up 6 bases and J gave up 4 bases, with 19 bases separating them. The CDR3: CASRMDPYGGGNTIYF. For the CDR3, the DNA is TGTGCCAGCAGAATGGACCCCTACGGCGGGGGAAACACCATATATTTT.

This clonotype occurred many times. The rearrangement links TRBV12-3 or TRBV12-4 to TRBJ1-2; 8 bases fit TRBD1. Trimming removed 6 bases from V and 3 bases from J; junction bases left unmatched: 9. The CDR3 is made up of 15 amino acids. CDR3 nucleotide sequence: TGTGCCAGCAGACAGACAGGGGAAGGTTACTATGGCTACACCTTC. Protein product: CASRQTGEGYYGYTF.

This clonotype has ten or more counts. This sequence joins TRBV6-1 and TRBJ2-6, with unresolved D. Looked up from germline, CDR1 is MNHNS and CDR2 is SASEGT. Trimming removed 6 bases from V and 1 base from J, with 13 bases in between. The CDR3 is 16 amino acids. The CDR3 region has the DNA TGTGCCAGCAGCTCTCAATACCTTTCTGGGGCCAACGTCCTGACTTTC. Encoded protein: CASSSQYLSGANVLTF.

Note on this clonotype: This sequence may be a read error, since a much larger clone differs from it by one base. The conserved closing phenylalanine or tryptophan is absent in this CDR3, likely reflecting a read error. The chain carries TRBV7-8 and TRBJ2-1; 8 bases line up with TRBD2. In germline, CDR1 is SGHVS, CDR2 FQNEAQ. The trim removed 5 bases at V and 6 bases at J, leaving 12 bases unmatched. This CDR3 has 16 residues. The CDR3 DNA is TGTGCCAGCAGCATTCTTCGCGGGGGGTATATCAATGAGCAGTTCCTC. It codes for CASSILRGGYINEQFL.

Turning to this clonotype: A much larger clone differs by one base, so this may be a read error. This chain joins TRBV7-3 and TRBJ2-2; D unresolved. Looked up from germline, CDR1 is SGHTA and CDR2 is FQGTGA. CDR3 length: 14 amino acids. Here the CDR3 DNA reads TGTGCCAGCAGCTTAAAAGGGAACACCGTGGAGCTGTTTTTT. Amino acids: CASSLKGNTVELFF.

The chain links TRBV7-3 to TRBJ2-1; D assignment may be TRBD1 or TRBD2 (6 bases each). This CDR3 region has 16 residues. Looked up from germline, CDR1 is SGHTA and CDR2 is FQGTGA. The V and J ends lost 3 bases and 10 bases respectively, with 22 bases between them. The CDR3 region is CASSFGGPRVAEEQFF. CDR3 in DNA: TGTGCCAGCAGCTTCGGGGGCCCCAGAGTAGCGGAGGAGCAGTTCTTC.

The V and J genes are TRBV7-9 and TRBJ2-4; D not resolved. CDR1 and CDR2 (germline): SEHNR, FQNEAQ (reference sequence). CDR3 length: 14 residues. Trimming pared 3 bases from V and 0 bases from J, leaving 6 bases between. The CDR3 nucleotides are TGTGCCAGCAGCTTTCTTCTAGCCAAAAACATTCAGTACTTC. It encodes CASSFLLAKNIQYF.

This clonotype was observed many times. The chain has TRBV27 and TRBJ2-4; 9 bases are a match to TRBD2. The germline gives CDR1 MNHEY, CDR2 SMNVEV (reference sequence). The length of the CDR3 is 18 residues. With V trimmed by 2 bases and J by 8 bases, 16 bases remained unmatched. CDR3 region: CASSLRIGRGGLVDIQYF. CDR3 nucleotide sequence: TGTGCCAGCAGTTTACGAATCGGGCGGGGGGGTCTTGTCGACATTCAGTACTTC.

This clonotype was counted many times. V is TRBV3-1 and J is TRBJ2-7, with 9 bases identical to TRBD2. The CDR3 spans 13 residues. Germline V gene lookup returns CDR1 LGHDT and CDR2 YNNKEL (reference sequence). With 8 bases clipped from V and 3 bases from J, the junction kept 5 bases outside the gene matches. CDR3 nucleotides: TGTGCCAGCGCCGAGCGGGGGGTCTACGAGCAGTACTTC. Protein sequence: CASAERGVYEQYF.

The rearrangement links TRBV5-1 to TRBJ2-3, with 9 nucleotides matching TRBD2. The CDR3 runs to 15 residues. Trimming at V came to 0 bases and at J to 4 bases, leaving 3 bases not matched to a gene. In germline, CDR1 is SGHRS, CDR2 YFSETQ. CDR3 protein: CASSLGRGGPDTQYF. CDR3 in DNA: TGCGCCAGCAGCTTGGGGCGGGGGGGCCCAGATACGCAGTATTTT.

There are many counts of this clonotype. This chain links TRBV28 with TRBJ1-6; D unclear. The V end was cut by 1 base, the J end by 7 bases, with 20 bases between. Looked up from germline, CDR1 is MDHEN and CDR2 is SYDVKM. CDR3 size: 18 residues. The CDR3 reads CASSLSGSGVGENSPLHF. CDR3 nucleotides: TGTGCCAGCAGTTTATCTGGATCCGGGGTTGGTGAGAATTCACCCCTCCACTTT.

There are many counts of this clonotype. The CDR3 here is CASSADRLAGGREQFF. Written as DNA, the CDR3 is TGTGCCAGCAGCGCCGACCGACTAGCGGGGGGAAGGGAGCAGTTCTTC. The V call is TRBV7-2, the J call TRBJ2-1; the match to TRBD2 covers 13 bases. V dropped 5 bases and J dropped 10; count of bases not matched to a gene: 11. This CDR3 region has 16 residues. In germline, CDR1 is SGHTA, CDR2 FQGNSA. Full variable domain (rest looked up from reference TRBV7-2 and TRBJ2-1): GAGVSQSPSNKVTEKGKDVELRCDPISGHTALYWYRQSLGQGLEFLIYFQGNSAPDKSGLPSDRFSAERTGGSVSTLTIQRTQQEDSAVYLCASSADRLAGGREQFFGPGTRLTVL.

V usage is TRBV5-1 and J usage is TRBJ1-2; no clear D gene. Germline CDR1 SGHRS, CDR2 YFSETQ. The CDR3 is 12 amino acids. V was trimmed by 2 bases and J by 7 bases, leaving 9 bases between them. CDR3 residues: CASSFDGGGYTF. CDR3 bases: TGCGCCAGCAGCTTTGACGGCGGTGGCTACACCTTC.

This clonotype was picked up many times. The chain carries TRBV7-2 and TRBJ1-5; TRBD1 is a possible D gene (6 bases). Germline V gene sequence: CDR1 SGHTA, CDR2 FQGNSA. This CDR3 region has 14 residues. V lost 1 base to trimming and J lost 6 bases, with 10 bases between them. CDR3 bases: TGTGCCAGCAGCTTAGGAGGGGGTCCTCAGCCCCAGCATTTT. Translated: CASSLGGGPQPQHF.

In this sample, this clonotype turned up many times. CDR3 region: CASSLSGWDNEQFF. CDR3 DNA: TGTGCCAGCAGCCTGAGCGGGTGGGACAATGAGCAGTTCTTC. V and J are TRBV12-3 or TRBV12-4 and TRBJ2-1; perhaps TRBD2 as D (6 bases). V gave up 6 bases and J gave up 5 bases, with 14 bases separating them. This CDR3 has 14 amino acids.

In its sample, this clonotype was seen a few times. This chain links TRBV18 with TRBJ1-1; no definite D call. V dropped 9 bases and J dropped 7 bases, with 15 bases sitting between them. This CDR3 comprises 12 residues. Germline V lookup: CDR1 KGHSH, CDR2 LQKENI. CDR3 sequence reads: CASKAGESEAFF. The DNA of the CDR3 is TGTGCCAGTAAGGCTGGGGAAAGTGAAGCTTTCTTT.

In its sample, this clonotype was seen a few times. The gene calls are TRBV4-1 and TRBJ2-2; 9 bases map to TRBD2. Trimming removed 9 bases from V and 6 bases from J; junction bases left unmatched: 23. This CDR3 comprises 19 residues. The V gene's germline CDR1 is MGHRA and CDR2 YSYEKL. For the CDR3, the DNA is TGCGCCAGGGGAGGCAGCCCCAAACTGGCGGGGGGGCATCCCGGGGAGCTGTTTTTT. It translates to CARGGSPKLAGGHPGELFF.

At least ten counts were recorded for this clonotype. V is TRBV12-3 or TRBV12-4 and J is TRBJ1-4, with unresolved D. The ends were cut back, 6 bases at V and 3 bases at J, with 11 bases in the middle. The CDR3 totals 14 residues. CDR3: CASRSGQANEKLFF. CDR3 in DNA: TGTGCCAGCAGGTCCGGGCAGGCTAATGAAAAACTGTTTTTT.

Ten or more counts support this clonotype. The J gene is TRBJ2-5, the V gene TRBV25-1; D gene unclear. V was shortened by 1 base and J by 0 bases, with 6 bases between the two germline ends. Germline lookup yields CDR1 MGHDK and CDR2 SYGVNS. The CDR3 totals 14 residues. For the CDR3, the DNA is TGTGCCAGCAGTGAATTGGCTTACCAAGAGACCCAGTACTTC. It specifies CASSELAYQETQYF.

Concerning this clonotype itself: A clone one base away is much larger, so this may be a read error. This sequence joins TRBV9 and TRBJ2-1, with TRBD1 as a possible D gene (7 bases). The V gene's germline CDR1 is SGDLS and CDR2 YYNGEE. The CDR3 consists of 17 residues. V lost 3 bases and J 6 bases, leaving 22 bases between the germline ends. CDR3: CASSGGTSRGAVNEQFF. As DNA, the CDR3 is TGTGCCAGCAGCGGAGGAACTAGCAGGGGGGCTGTCAATGAGCAGTTCTTC.

This clonotype came up many times. The rearrangement links TRBV7-2 to TRBJ2-2, with 7 bases that match TRBD2. Germline V gives CDR1 SGHTA, CDR2 FQGNSA. This CDR3 has 15 residues. J was trimmed by 7 bases and V by 3 bases; bases with no gene match: 8. The DNA for the CDR3 is TGTGCCAGCAGCTTGAGGGCGGGGGAGCGCGGGGAGCTGTTTTTT. Protein: CASSLRAGERGELFF.

Details on this clonotype: This may stem from a read error, because a much larger clone lies one nucleotide away. Since the CDR3 does not end with the conserved phenylalanine or tryptophan, this likely comes from a read error. The chain joins TRBV7-2 to TRBJ2-2; tentatively, D is TRBD2 (6 bases). V shed 2 bases and J shed 6 bases, with 7 bases lying between them. CDR1 and CDR2 (germline): SGHTA, FQGNSA. CDR3 length: 13 amino acids. CDR3 DNA: TGTGCCAGCAGCTTATGGGGGGCCGGGGAGCTGTTTTCT. Translated: CASSLWGAGELFS.